This is a list of T cell receptor beta chains from one sample in a study of vaccination and CD4 T cells after COVID-19. MiXCR, applied by TCRdb to the PCR reads, yields one record per CDR3 protein. The repertoire includes 15,000 or so distinct CDR3 sequences, 63% of them detected once, and around 12% sits in the top ten. Antigens for these TCRs are unknown. The source material was CD4+ T cells from blood, cultured in vitro. The receptor set was obtained from a human donor who had recovered from COVID-19. The conserved cysteine and the conserved F or W are not part of the CDR3 here. The order of the fields is D gene, V gene, CDR3 protein. The D gene is left open where the match is weak.

>.|TRBV19
ASSIGALQETQY
>.|TRBV20-1
SARSLAASTDTQY
>TRBD1|TRBV4-2
ASSRGQGALETQY
>.|TRBV19
ASSLRPGHTYEQY
>.|TRBV18
ASSQAQPSNQPQH
>TRBD1|TRBV10-3
AIRSDRGHGYT
>.|TRBV7-3
ASSWGDNQPQH
>TRBD1|TRBV7-6
ASSVLKDRYNSPLH
>.|TRBV9
ASSARQTDYGYT
>TRBD1|TRBV7-2
ASSLSGTGFFKGYNEQF
>.|TRBV6-5
ASSYASGTQY
>.|TRBV12-3/TRBV12-4
ASSLGRAYTQY
>.|TRBV4-3
ASSQDQQRGYT
>.|TRBV6-1
ASSVPVTFVQY
>TRBD1|TRBV2
ASSRGTGYSYGYT
>.|TRBV7-2
ASSLGGYTGELF
>.|TRBV6-2/TRBV6-3
ASSSRGQSSYNEQF
>.|TRBV20-1
SSLGGPYEQY
>.|TRBV10-1
ASSDPVNTEAF
>.|TRBV21-1
ASKGGGTQY
>.|TRBV7-2
ASSRTDTQY
>.|TRBV2
ASTPPGGRGIGNTIY
>.|TRBV11-2
ASSSDVYEQY
>TRBD2|TRBV24-1
ATGLAGSTDTQY
>.|TRBV7-2
ASSLGYSGNTIY
>.|TRBV6-5
ASSYGDPGVAYNSPLH
>TRBD1|TRBV27
ASSLLGQGARHNYGYT
>.|TRBV24-1
ATSEKGLAVDEQF
>.|TRBV6-5
ASSYAGALGYT
>TRBD1|TRBV10-1
ASSNTGEKAQETQY
>.|TRBV19
ASSRRQGSSSGGSYNEQF
>TRBD1|TRBV5-1
ASSTGQGPNYGYT
>.|TRBV6-5
ASSYWVNSNQPQH
>TRBD1|TRBV7-9
ASSSLRDRVSGEQF
>.|TRBV20-1
SARERGSGAYEQY
>TRBD2|TRBV7-4
ASSRRSGRAEVTDTQY
>TRBD1|TRBV29-1
SVGRPDRGGAEAF
>.|TRBV2
ASSVSTHSYNEQF
>.|TRBV2
ASSEGTDRRRSPLH
>.|TRBV2
ASSESQASYT
>TRBD1|TRBV20-1
SAIGNRGTYEQY
>.|TRBV6-4
ASRQKDNSPLH
>.|TRBV28
ASRTVGYGYT
>.|TRBV2
ASKAETSNTGELF
>TRBD2|TRBV12-3/TRBV12-4
ASSPPGLLNNEQF
>.|TRBV4-2
ASSPEPSGATDTQY
>TRBD2|TRBV6-1
ASSESGSHEQY
>.|TRBV5-1
ASSEQGWAGANVLT
>TRBD1|TRBV15
ATSRRWAGQGNTEAF
>.|TRBV7-9
ASSSTTVTSGNTIY
>TRBD1|TRBV20-1
SASRKDRVGNQPQH
>TRBD1|TRBV5-6
ASSQTGVETQY
>.|TRBV6-2/TRBV6-3
ASSPHRAPTRETQY
>TRBD2|TRBV11-2
ASSPLAGGRETQY
>.|TRBV7-9
ASSQAQETQY
>.|TRBV7-9
ASSRPGLTGELF
>.|TRBV2
ASSSVGAPGEKLF
>.|TRBV28
ASSSPVAGNQPQH
>TRBD1|TRBV2
ASNLQGANGELF
>TRBD2|TRBV2
ASSAISGGPTEY